The sequence of this TCR beta chain was determined in a study of shared clonotypes between healthy human individuals. This CDR3 has 13 residues. Germline V gives CDR1 SGDLS, CDR2 YYNGEE. V dropped 6 bases and J dropped 1 base, with 7 bases sitting between them. Regarding this clone: The antigen is not known. The sample holds other DNA sequences that translate to the same CDR3.

Assay used: immunoSEQ multiplex PCR; TCRdb lists only in-frame clones, some missing. This table has around 1,900,000 clones, over 85% appearing once. Findings and caveats of the study: Richness estimates generally favored naive over memory subsets. Among donors, clonotype sharing was expected to be affected by sequencing depth. The study found approximately 5% of naive CD4 clonotypes shared across a handful of donors.

Naivety among CD8 cells was defined by CD45RO negativity and positive CCR7 selection, thereby excluding terminally differentiated effector memory CD45RA+ cells. The rearrangement joins TRBV9 to TRBJ2-2; D unresolved. The sample was naive CD8+ T cells from PBMCs. This clonotype originated in a man between 18 and 29 years old in good health. Some clones in this sample may be carry-over from other donors' samples. CDR3 region: CASTGGNTGELFF. In DNA, the CDR3 is TGTGCCAGCACCGGCGGGAACACCGGGGAGCTGTTTTTT.